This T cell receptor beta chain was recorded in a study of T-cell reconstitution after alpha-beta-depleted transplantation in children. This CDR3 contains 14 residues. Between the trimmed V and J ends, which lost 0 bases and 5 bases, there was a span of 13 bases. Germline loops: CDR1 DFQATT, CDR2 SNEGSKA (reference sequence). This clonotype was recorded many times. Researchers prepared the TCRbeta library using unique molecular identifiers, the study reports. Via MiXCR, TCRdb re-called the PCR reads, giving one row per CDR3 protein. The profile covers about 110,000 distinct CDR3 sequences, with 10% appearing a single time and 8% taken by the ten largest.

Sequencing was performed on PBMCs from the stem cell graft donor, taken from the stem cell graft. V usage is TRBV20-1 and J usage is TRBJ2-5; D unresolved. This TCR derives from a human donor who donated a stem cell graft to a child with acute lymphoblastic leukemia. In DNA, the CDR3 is TGCAGTGCTAGAGATCGATGGGCCCGGGAGACCCAGTACTTC. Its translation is CSARDRWARETQYF.